The present entry profiles one T cell receptor beta chain with its context. This record belongs to a study of TIL therapy for anti-PD-1-resistant metastatic lung cancer. As for the study in general: Tumors carried a median about 1.5 non-synonymous mutations per megabase.

Trimming took 4 bases from V and 11 from J; bases not matched to a gene: 6. The CDR3 is 13 residues long. Germline V gene sequence: CDR1 SGHDT, CDR2 YYEEEE. The sample's time point: pre-treatment sample, taken before nivolumab and TIL therapy. Enrollment ran from October 2017 to January 2020. Sequencing used immunoSEQ v3. Sequencing was performed with immunoSEQ multiplex PCR; in TCRdb, only in-frame clones are kept and a portion is missing. Of about 36,000 clones in the sample, roughly 70% are singletons; the top ten hold 5.5% to 6.5%. The chain recombines TRBV5-6 with TRBJ1-4; 9 bases fit TRBD1. This specimen consisted of blood, obtained at baseline. The receptor was derived from a person between 25 and 80 years old with non-small cell lung cancer. The CDR3 spells CASSLTGTGKLFF. The CDR3 region has the DNA TGTGCCAGCAGCCTAACCGGGACAGGGAAACTGTTTTTT.